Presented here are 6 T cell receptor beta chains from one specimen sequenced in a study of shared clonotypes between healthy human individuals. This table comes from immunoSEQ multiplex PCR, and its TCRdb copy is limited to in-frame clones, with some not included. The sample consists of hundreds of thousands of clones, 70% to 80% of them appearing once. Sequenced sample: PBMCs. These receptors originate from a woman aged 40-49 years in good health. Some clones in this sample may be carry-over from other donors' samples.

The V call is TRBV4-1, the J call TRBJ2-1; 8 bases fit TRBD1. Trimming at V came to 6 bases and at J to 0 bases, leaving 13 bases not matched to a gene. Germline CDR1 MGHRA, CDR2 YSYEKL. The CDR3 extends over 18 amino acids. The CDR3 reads CASRNPIRQGNSYNEQFF. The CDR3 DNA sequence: TGCGCCAGCAGAAATCCTATTCGACAGGGGAACTCCTACAATGAGCAGTTCTTC.

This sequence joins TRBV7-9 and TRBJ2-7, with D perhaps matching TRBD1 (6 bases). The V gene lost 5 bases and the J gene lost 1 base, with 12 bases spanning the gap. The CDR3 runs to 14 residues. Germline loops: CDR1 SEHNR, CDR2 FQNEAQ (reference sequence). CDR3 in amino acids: CASSPRTDSYEQYF. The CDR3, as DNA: TGTGCCAGCAGCCCAAGGACAGATTCCTACGAGCAGTACTTC.

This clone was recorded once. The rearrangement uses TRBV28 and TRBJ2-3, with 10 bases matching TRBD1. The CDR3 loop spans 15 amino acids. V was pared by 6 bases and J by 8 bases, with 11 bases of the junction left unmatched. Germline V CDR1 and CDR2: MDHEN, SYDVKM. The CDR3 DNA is TGTGCCAGCAGCCGGGACAGGGGCCCTTTAGCTACGCAGTATTTT. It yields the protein CASSRDRGPLATQYF.

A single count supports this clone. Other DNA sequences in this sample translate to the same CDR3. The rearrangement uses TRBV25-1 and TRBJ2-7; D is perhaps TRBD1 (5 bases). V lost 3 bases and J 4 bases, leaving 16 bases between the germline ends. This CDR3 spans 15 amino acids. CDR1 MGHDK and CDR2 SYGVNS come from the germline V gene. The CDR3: CASSDTRVTSYEQYF. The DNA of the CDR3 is TGTGCCAGCAGTGACACCAGGGTTACCTCATACGAGCAGTACTTC.

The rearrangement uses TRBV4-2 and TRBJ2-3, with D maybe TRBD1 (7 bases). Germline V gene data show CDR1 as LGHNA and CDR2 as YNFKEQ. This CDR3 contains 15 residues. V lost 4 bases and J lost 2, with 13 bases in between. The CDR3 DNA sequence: TGTGCCAGCAGCCCCTCGGAGGGGGCCACAGATACGCAGTATTTT. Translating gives CASSPSEGATDTQYF.

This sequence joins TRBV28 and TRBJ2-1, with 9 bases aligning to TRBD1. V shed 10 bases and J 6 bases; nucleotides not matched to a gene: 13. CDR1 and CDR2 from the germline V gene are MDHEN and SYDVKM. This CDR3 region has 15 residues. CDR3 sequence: CATRKGQGSSNEQFF. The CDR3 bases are TGTGCCACCCGGAAGGGACAGGGAAGTAGCAATGAGCAGTTCTTC.